This T cell receptor beta chain stems from a study of Graves' ophthalmopathy and Graves' hyperthyroidism. The study's findings and limits: Blood also harbored most expanded thyroid clonotypes above 0.001 frequency.

Germline CDR1 and CDR2: ENHRY and SYGVKD. The CDR3 runs 13 residues. Trimming took off 3 bases at V and 4 bases at J, with 7 bases between the two ends. RNA served as the template for amplifying TCR beta CDR3 regions. After a first-round RT-PCR with HTBI primers, a second-round multiplex PCR was run. TCRdb ran MiXCR on the multiplex PCR reads and lists one entry per CDR3 protein. This table has around 1,000,000 distinct CDR3 sequences, about 36% appearing once. This clonotype was counted a few times. As yet, its antigen is unknown. Sequencing was carried out using peripheral blood or thyroid tissue (not recorded which). The origin of this receptor is an adult man with Graves' hyperthyroidism. The chain carries TRBV10-3 and TRBJ1-3; D gene uncertain. The CDR3 protein is CAISDFGGNTIYF. Here the CDR3 DNA reads TGTGCCATCAGTGATTTTGGCGGAAACACCATATATTTT.